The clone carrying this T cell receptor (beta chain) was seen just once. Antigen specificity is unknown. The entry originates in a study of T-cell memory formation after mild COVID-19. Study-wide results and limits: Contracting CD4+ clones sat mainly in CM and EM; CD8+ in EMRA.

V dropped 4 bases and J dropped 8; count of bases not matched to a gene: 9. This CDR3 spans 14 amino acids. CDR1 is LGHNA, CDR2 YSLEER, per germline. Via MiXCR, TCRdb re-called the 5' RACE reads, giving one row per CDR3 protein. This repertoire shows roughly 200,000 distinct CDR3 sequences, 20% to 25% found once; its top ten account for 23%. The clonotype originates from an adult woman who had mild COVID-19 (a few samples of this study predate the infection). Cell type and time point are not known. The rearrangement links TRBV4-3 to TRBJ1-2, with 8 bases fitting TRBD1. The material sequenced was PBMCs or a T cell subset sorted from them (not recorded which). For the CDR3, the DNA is TGCGCCAGCAGCCCTAGGACAGGGCTAATCGGCTACACCTTC. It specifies CASSPRTGLIGYTF.